One sample yielded the 25 T cell receptor beta chains listed below, sequenced in a study of T cell repertoires in cytomegalovirus infection. TCRdb reprocessed the reads with MiXCR, giving one entry per CDR3 protein. Of 200,000 to 300,000 distinct CDR3 sequences detected, 12% appear once; the ten largest clones hold about 1.5%. The sequenced sample was PBMCs. These receptors came from a human donor in good health (CMV status not recorded). Some clones in this sample may be carry-over from other donors' samples.

This clonotype was recorded at least ten times. The chain couples TRBV7-8 to TRBJ1-1; no firm D call. Looked up from germline, CDR1 is SGHVS and CDR2 is FQNEAQ. CDR3 length equals 14 residues. The V end was cut by 0 bases, the J end by 6 bases, with 11 bases between. The CDR3 region is CASSLAPGFAEAFF. The CDR3 coding sequence is TGTGCCAGCAGCTTAGCGCCCGGGTTCGCTGAAGCTTTCTTT.

This clonotype came up many times. The chain carries TRBV7-2 and TRBJ2-1; 7 bases line up with TRBD1. Germline CDR1 reads SGHTA; CDR2 reads FQGNSA. The CDR3 length is 16 residues. V lost 5 bases and J lost 0; bases outside the gene matches: 7. CDR3 loop: CASSRDRVSSYNEQFF. The CDR3 region has the DNA TGTGCCAGCAGCCGAGACAGGGTCAGCTCCTACAATGAGCAGTTCTTC.

The chain couples TRBV28 to TRBJ1-1, with TRBD1 identical over 7 bases. The germline V gene encodes CDR1 MDHEN and CDR2 SYDVKM. CDR3 length: 11 residues. The V segment lost 5 bases and the J segment 6 bases; nucleotides outside the gene matches: 0. The CDR3 region is CASSDRAEAFF. The CDR3 nucleotides are TGTGCCAGCAGTGACAGGGCTGAAGCTTTCTTT.

The sample holds many counts of this clonotype. The genes are TRBV6-1 and TRBJ1-4; D gene ambiguous. The V end lost 6 bases, the J end lost 0 bases, and 17 bases lay between the germline ends. Germline V gives CDR1 MNHNS, CDR2 SASEGT. The length of the CDR3 is 17 residues. The CDR3 nucleotides read TGTGCCAGCAGCCCGGGCCGGCGATCTGCAACTAATGAAAAACTGTTTTTT. It translates to CASSPGRRSATNEKLFF.

The chain links TRBV6-5 to TRBJ2-3; TRBD1 agrees at 11 bases. V lost 5 bases, J lost 5 bases, and 6 bases stayed unmatched. CDR3 size: 15 residues. Looked up from germline, CDR1 is MNHEY and CDR2 is SVGAGI. The CDR3 is CASSTGTGGGDTQYF. In nucleotides, the CDR3 is TGTGCCAGCAGTACCGGGACAGGGGGAGGAGATACGCAGTATTTT.

This clonotype was found many times. The chain combines TRBV5-5 with TRBJ1-1, with D unclear. The V and J ends lost 1 base and 0 bases respectively, with 7 bases between them. Germline assignment: CDR1 SGHKS and CDR2 YYEKEE (reference sequence). The CDR3 runs to 14 residues. The chain's CDR3 is CASSLPTMNTEAFF. In nucleotides, the CDR3 is TGTGCCAGCAGCTTGCCAACCATGAACACTGAAGCTTTCTTT.

This clonotype came up many times. V gene TRBV7-2 combines with J gene TRBJ1-4; TRBD1 matches 11 bases. The V gene end was trimmed by 1 base and the J gene end by 7 bases; junction bases not matched to a gene: 2. CDR3 length equals 15 residues. Germline V gives CDR1 SGHTA, CDR2 FQGNSA. The CDR3 bases are TGTGCCAGCAGCTTAGAGGGACAGGGGGGTGAAAAACTGTTTTTT. Amino acid sequence: CASSLEGQGGEKLFF.

At least ten counts were recorded for this clonotype. The V gene is TRBV4-3, the J gene TRBJ1-6; D is undetermined. V was trimmed by 1 base and J by 7 bases, leaving 14 bases between them. This CDR3 region has 16 residues. The V gene's germline CDR1 is LGHNA and CDR2 YSLEER. CDR3: CASSQVTDGPNSPLHF. The CDR3, as DNA: TGCGCCAGCAGCCAAGTGACGGACGGTCCGAATTCACCCCTCCACTTT.

The chain couples TRBV6-2 or TRBV6-3 to TRBJ1-1; D not resolved. Germline CDR1 MNHEY, CDR2 SVGEGT. CDR3 length: 10 residues. V was clipped by 10 bases and J by 10 bases, with 13 bases between them. CDR3 coding DNA: TGTGCCACCCACAGAGGATCAGCTTTCTTT. It is translated as CATHRGSAFF.

J is TRBJ2-7 and V is TRBV6-2 or TRBV6-3; 13 bases are a match to TRBD2. Germline V CDR1 and CDR2: MNHEY, SVGEGT. This CDR3 region has 16 residues. V lost 7 bases to trimming and J lost 6 bases; unmatched junction nucleotides: 12. The chain's CDR3 is CASTYWTSGSRGEQYF. In DNA form, the CDR3 reads TGTGCCAGCACATACTGGACTAGCGGGAGCAGAGGCGAGCAGTACTTC.

This clonotype came up a few times. This chain uses TRBV5-1 with TRBJ2-7; 12 nucleotides align to TRBD2. V lost 2 bases and J lost 1; bases outside the gene matches: 4. CDR1 and CDR2 from the germline V gene are SGHRS and YFSETQ. The CDR3 is made up of 16 amino acids. Here the CDR3 DNA reads TGCGCCAGCAGCTTTAGCGGGACTAGCGGGTCCTACGAGCAGTACTTC. This sequence encodes CASSFSGTSGSYEQYF.

This clonotype was picked up a small number of times. V gene TRBV9 combines with J gene TRBJ1-5, with 10 bases matching TRBD1. V lost 3 bases and J lost 6; bases outside the gene matches: 6. CDR1 is SGDLS and CDR2 is YYNGEE in the germline V gene. This CDR3 comprises 15 residues. DNA of the CDR3: TGTGCCAGCAGCGCCGGGACAGGGGACGGTCAGCCCCAGCATTTT. Translated, it gives CASSAGTGDGQPQHF.

The rearrangement joins TRBV6-2 or TRBV6-3 to TRBJ1-1; D is possibly TRBD1 (5 bases). Per the germline V gene, CDR1 is MNHEY and CDR2 is SVGEGT. Trimming cost V 6 bases and J 3 bases, with 17 bases left between them. The CDR3 is made up of 15 amino acids. The CDR3 loop reads CASSQEGSGYTEAFF. CDR3 DNA: TGTGCCAGCAGCCAGGAGGGGTCGGGGTACACTGAAGCTTTCTTT.

The rearrangement uses TRBV29-1 and TRBJ2-3; no definite D call. V dropped 3 bases and J dropped 4 bases, with 8 bases sitting between them. This CDR3 spans 12 amino acids. Germline lookup yields CDR1 SQVTM and CDR2 ANQGSEA. The CDR3 DNA follows: TGCAGCGTTGAGACGTGGGCAGATACGCAGTATTTT. This codes for CSVETWADTQYF.

This clonotype was counted at least ten times. The chain uses TRBV5-1 and TRBJ1-5; 7 bases fit TRBD1. Germline CDR1 is SGHRS and CDR2 is YFSETQ. After removal of 4 bases from V and 4 bases from J, the junction contained 5 bases not matched to a gene. The CDR3 extends over 14 amino acids. The CDR3 reads CASSPGTENQPQHF. As DNA, the CDR3 is TGCGCCAGCAGCCCCGGGACAGAGAATCAGCCCCAGCATTTT.

This clonotype was observed many times. The rearrangement links TRBV7-9 to TRBJ1-1, with a possible D match to TRBD1 (6 bases). The CDR3 is made up of 15 amino acids. Germline CDR1 is SEHNR and CDR2 is FQNEAQ (reference sequence). V dropped 1 base and J dropped 1 base, with 10 bases sitting between them. The CDR3 loop is CASSLEGTRNTEAFF. CDR3 nucleotides: TGTGCCAGCAGCTTAGAAGGGACAAGGAACACTGAAGCTTTCTTT.

The chain has TRBV11-3 and TRBJ2-5; 8 bases are shared with TRBD2. Germline CDR1 and CDR2: SGHNT and YENEEA. There are 12 residues in the CDR3. Trimming cost V 10 bases and J 8 bases; bases outside gene matches: 9. The CDR3 here is CATGGVEGTQYF. CDR3 coding DNA: TGTGCCACCGGGGGGGTGGAAGGAACCCAGTACTTC.

There are many counts of this clonotype. The chain carries TRBV2 and TRBJ1-1; D remains ambiguous. CDR1 and CDR2 (germline): SNHLY, FYNNEI. Trimming took 5 bases from V and 4 from J, leaving 11 bases between them. The CDR3 is 13 amino acids. The CDR3 bases are TGTGCCAGCAGTCCCGGGCTCCGCACTGAAGCTTTCTTT. Its protein product is CASSPGLRTEAFF.

This clonotype was seen at least ten times. This sequence joins TRBV6-1 and TRBJ2-7, with D uncertain. The CDR3 runs 13 residues. Germline values: CDR1 MNHNS, CDR2 SASEGT. The ends were cut back, 2 bases at V and 5 bases at J, with 10 bases in the middle. For the CDR3, the DNA is TGTGCCAGCAGTGAATTTACGGAGAACGAGCAGTACTTC. Translated: CASSEFTENEQYF.

The genes are TRBV3-1 and TRBJ1-2; the D is unclear. The CDR3 sequence is 12 residues long. In germline, CDR1 is LGHDT, CDR2 YNNKEL (reference sequence). V was clipped by 4 bases and J by 8 bases, with 11 bases between them. Written as DNA, the CDR3 is TGTGCCAGCAGCCGCCCGGGGAGGGGCTACACCTTC. This sequence encodes CASSRPGRGYTF.

This clonotype was recorded at least ten times. The V call is TRBV2, the J call TRBJ1-2, with D perhaps TRBD1 (5 bases). From germline, CDR1 is SNHLY and CDR2 FYNNEI. The CDR3 is 14 amino acids. V lost 3 bases, J lost 1 base, and 9 bases lay in between. CDR3 nucleotide sequence: TGTGCCAGCAGTGATCGGGGGAGTAACTATGGCTACACCTTC. Protein sequence: CASSDRGSNYGYTF.

This clonotype was counted many times. The rearrangement uses TRBV7-2 and TRBJ1-3, with D tentatively TRBD1 (5 bases). CDR1 and CDR2 from the germline V gene are SGHTA and FQGNSA. The CDR3 covers 15 residues. The germline V and J ends were trimmed by 5 bases and 4 bases, with 15 bases remaining between them. This CDR3 reads CASSAAAGGGNTIYF. CDR3 DNA sequence: TGTGCCAGCAGCGCGGCTGCGGGGGGAGGAAACACCATATATTTT.

The sample holds a few counts of this clonotype. The gene calls are TRBV5-4 and TRBJ2-7; no clear D gene. The germline gives CDR1 SGHNT, CDR2 YYREEE (reference sequence). V lost 1 base to trimming and J lost 7 bases, with 9 bases between them. This CDR3 is built from 12 residues. The CDR3 sequence: CASSLISEEQYF. CDR3 nucleotides: TGTGCCAGCAGCTTGATCTCAGAAGAGCAGTACTTC.

This clonotype was observed a handful of times. This chain links TRBV5-6 with TRBJ2-3; the D is unclear. The CDR3 runs to 13 residues. The germline V gene encodes CDR1 SGHDT and CDR2 YYEEEE. V was shortened by 1 base and J by 3 bases, with 6 bases between the two germline ends. The CDR3 sequence: CASSLRATDTQYF. The DNA of the CDR3 is TGTGCCAGCAGCTTGAGGGCGACAGATACGCAGTATTTT.

This clonotype was detected a few times. This chain links TRBV5-6 with TRBJ2-1; TRBD2 matches 16 bases. CDR1 and CDR2 (germline): SGHDT, YYEEEE. The V segment lost 2 bases and the J segment 7 bases; nucleotides outside the gene matches: 6. The CDR3 spans 17 residues. CDR3 amino acids: CASSFLGTSGGANEQFF. The CDR3, as DNA: TGTGCCAGCAGCTTCCTTGGGACTAGCGGGGGGGCGAATGAGCAGTTCTTC.